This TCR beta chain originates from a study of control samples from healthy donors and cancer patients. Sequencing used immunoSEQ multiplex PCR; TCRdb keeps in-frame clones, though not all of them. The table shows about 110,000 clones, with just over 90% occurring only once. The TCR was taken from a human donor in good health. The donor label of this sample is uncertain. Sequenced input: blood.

In nucleotides, the CDR3 is TGTGCCAGCAGTTTTATTCCGACAGGGCGAAGCACTGAAGCTTTCTTT. Translating it yields CASSFIPTGRSTEAFF. V and J are TRBV6-2 or TRBV6-3 and TRBJ1-1; 7 nucleotides line up with TRBD1. This CDR3 region has 16 residues. CDR1 and CDR2 from the germline V gene are MNHEY and SVGEGT. V was clipped by 4 bases and J by 4 bases; unmatched bases: 12.